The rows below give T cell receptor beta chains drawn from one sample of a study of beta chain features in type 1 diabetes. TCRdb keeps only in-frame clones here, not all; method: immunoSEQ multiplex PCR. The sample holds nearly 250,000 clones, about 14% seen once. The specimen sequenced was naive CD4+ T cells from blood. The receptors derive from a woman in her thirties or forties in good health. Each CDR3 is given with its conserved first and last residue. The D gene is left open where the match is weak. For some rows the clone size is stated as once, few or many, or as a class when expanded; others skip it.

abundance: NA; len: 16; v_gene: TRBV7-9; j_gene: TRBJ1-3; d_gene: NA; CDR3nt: TGTGCCAGCAGCCCTTGGACAGTCCTCTCTGGAAACACCATATATTTT; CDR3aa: CASSPWTVLSGNTIYF
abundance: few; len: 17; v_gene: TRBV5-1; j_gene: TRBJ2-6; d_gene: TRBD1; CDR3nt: TGCGCCAGCAGCACCGGGACAGGGGTCTCTGGGGCCAACGTCCTGACTTTC; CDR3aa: CASSTGTGVSGANVLTF
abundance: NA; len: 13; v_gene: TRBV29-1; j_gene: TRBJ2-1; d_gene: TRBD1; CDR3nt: TGCAGCGTAGCCCCGACAGGGAGCAATGAGCAGTTCTTC; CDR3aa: CSVAPTGSNEQFF
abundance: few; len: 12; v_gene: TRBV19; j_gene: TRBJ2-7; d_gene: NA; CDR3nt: TGTGCCAGTGGCCATACCCTCGGGGAGCAGTACTTC; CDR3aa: CASGHTLGEQYF
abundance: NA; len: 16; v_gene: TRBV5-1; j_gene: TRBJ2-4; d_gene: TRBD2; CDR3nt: TGCGCCAGCAGCCTCACACTAGCGCAAGCCAAAAACATTCAGTACTTC; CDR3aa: CASSLTLAQAKNIQYF
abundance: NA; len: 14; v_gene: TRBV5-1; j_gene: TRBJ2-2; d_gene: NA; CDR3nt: TGCGCCAGCAGTATGGGCGCGAACACCGGGGAGCTGTTTTTT; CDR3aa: CASSMGANTGELFF
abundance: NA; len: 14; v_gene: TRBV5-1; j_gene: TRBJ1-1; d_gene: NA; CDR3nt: TGCGCCAGCAGCTGGACAGCCGAGAACACTGAAGCTTTCTTT; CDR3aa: CASSWTAENTEAFF
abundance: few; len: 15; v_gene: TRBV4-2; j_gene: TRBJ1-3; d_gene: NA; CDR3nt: TGTGCCAGCAGCCAAGACAAGAGAACTGGAAACACCATATATTTT; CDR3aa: CASSQDKRTGNTIYF
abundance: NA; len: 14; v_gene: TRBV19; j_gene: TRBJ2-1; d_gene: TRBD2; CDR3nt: TGTGCCAGTAGTAGCGGGGGGCCGGGATCTGAGCAGTTCTTC; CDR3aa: CASSSGGPGSEQFF
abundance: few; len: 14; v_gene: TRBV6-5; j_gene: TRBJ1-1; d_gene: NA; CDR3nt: TGTGCCAGCAGTTATATGGGCGGGGGAACTGAAGCTTTCTTT; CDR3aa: CASSYMGGGTEAFF
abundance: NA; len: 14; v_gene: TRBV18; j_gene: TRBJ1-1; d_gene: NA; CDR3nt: TGTGCCAGCTCACCAAGGGACTCGAACACTGAAGCTTTCTTT; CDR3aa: CASSPRDSNTEAFF
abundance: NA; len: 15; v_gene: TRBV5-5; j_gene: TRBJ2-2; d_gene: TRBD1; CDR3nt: TGTGCCAGCAGCCTGGGACAGGGGTACACCGGGGAGCTGTTTTTT; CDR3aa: CASSLGQGYTGELFF
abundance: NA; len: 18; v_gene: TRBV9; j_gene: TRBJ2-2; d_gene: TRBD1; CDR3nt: TGTGCCAGCAGCGTAGGGGTTTCGGGACAGGGGTACACCGGGGAGCTGTTTTTT; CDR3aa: CASSVGVSGQGYTGELFF
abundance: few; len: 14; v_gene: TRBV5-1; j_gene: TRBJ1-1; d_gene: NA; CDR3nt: TGCGCCAGCAGCTTGACAGACCCGAACACTGAAGCTTTCTTT; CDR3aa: CASSLTDPNTEAFF
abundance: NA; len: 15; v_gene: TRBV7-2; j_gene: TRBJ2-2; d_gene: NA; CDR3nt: TGTGCCAGCAGCTTGGCAGGAGGGAGCACCGGGGAGCTGTTTTTT; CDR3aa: CASSLAGGSTGELFF
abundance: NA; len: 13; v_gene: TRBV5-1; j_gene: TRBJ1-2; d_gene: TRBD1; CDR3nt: TGCGCCAGCAGTGGACAGGGGAACTATGGCTACACCTTC; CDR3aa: CASSGQGNYGYTF